The 24 T cell receptor beta chains below come from one sample, sequenced in a study of PD-L1 blockade in urothelial cancer. The time point here: pretreatment peripheral blood. TCRdb's table, derived via immunoSEQ multiplex PCR, lists solely in-frame clones and lacks some. Counted here are 130,000 or so clones, approximately 84% occurring once; the ten biggest clones make up around 3.2%. Here the sequenced sample was PBMCs, taken around atezolizumab (anti-PD-L1) treatment. All receptors come from a man between 50 and 59 years old with urothelial cancer.

This rearrangement joins TRBV30 to TRBJ1-1; tentatively, D is TRBD1 (5 bases). Germline assignment: CDR1 GTSNPN and CDR2 SVGIG (reference sequence). Trimming cost V 3 bases and J 0 bases, with 14 bases left between them. The CDR3 contains 15 residues. This chain's CDR3 is CAWRWGPSMNTEAFF. The CDR3 nucleotides are TGTGCCTGGAGGTGGGGCCCCAGTATGAACACTGAAGCTTTCTTT.

The chain carries TRBV2 and TRBJ2-4; D is possibly TRBD1 (6 bases). Germline CDR1 and CDR2: SNHLY and FYNNEI. The CDR3 is made up of 16 amino acids. V was pared by 3 bases and J by 0 bases, with 12 bases between. As DNA, the CDR3 is TGTGCCAGCAGTGACGCTGGGGGCTTAGCCAAAAACATTCAGTACTTC. Its translation is CASSDAGGLAKNIQYF. The complete variable domain, with remaining parts taken from reference TRBV2 and TRBJ2-4, reads EPEVTQTPSHQVTQMGQEVILRCVPISNHLYFYWYRQILGQKVEFLVSFYNNEISEKSEIFDDQFSVERPDGSNFTLKIRSTKLEDSAMYFCASSDAGGLAKNIQYFGAGTRLSVL.

The chain uses TRBV29-1 and TRBJ2-1; tentative D call: TRBD1 (6 bases). Germline loops: CDR1 SQVTM, CDR2 ANQGSEA. Between the trimmed V and J ends, which lost 4 bases and 8 bases, there was a span of 18 bases. The CDR3 sequence is 14 residues long. This chain's CDR3 is CSVVRQAAVDEQFF. Written as DNA, the CDR3 is TGCAGCGTTGTCCGACAGGCAGCAGTGGATGAGCAGTTCTTC.

This rearrangement joins TRBV6-1 to TRBJ1-2; D is ambiguous. Germline lookup yields CDR1 MNHNS and CDR2 SASEGT. The CDR3 spans 11 residues. V was trimmed by 6 bases and J by 1 base, leaving 3 bases between them. CDR3 sequence reads: CASRYNYGYTF. The CDR3 DNA follows: TGTGCCAGCAGATATAACTATGGCTACACCTTC.

This rearrangement joins TRBV9 to TRBJ2-1, with 8 bases fitting TRBD2. J gave up 1 base and V 0 bases, and 9 bases lay outside the gene matches. In germline, CDR1 is SGDLS, CDR2 YYNGEE. The CDR3 is 18 amino acids. Here the CDR3 reads CASSVDPGGPISYNEQFF. DNA for the CDR3: TGTGCCAGCAGCGTAGACCCGGGAGGGCCTATTTCCTACAATGAGCAGTTCTTC.

The chain couples TRBV5-4 to TRBJ1-1; D gene unclear. Germline assignment: CDR1 SGHNT and CDR2 YYREEE (reference sequence). The V end lost 4 bases, the J end lost 0 bases, and 4 bases lay between the germline ends. This CDR3 is 12 amino acids long. In DNA, the CDR3 is TGTGCCAGCAGCATCATGAACACTGAAGCTTTCTTT. Its protein is CASSIMNTEAFF.

The V gene is TRBV11-2, the J gene TRBJ2-7; 10 bases map to TRBD2. Germline-derived CDR1 and CDR2 are SGHAT and FQNNGV. J lost 8 bases, V lost 5 bases, and 15 bases had no gene match. There are 16 residues in the CDR3. The CDR3 region is CASSTPSGRGGYQQYF. The CDR3 DNA is TGTGCCAGCAGCACCCCTAGCGGGAGAGGGGGTTACCAGCAGTACTTC.

The CDR3 region is CASSLGWSSYNSPLHF. CDR3 DNA: TGCGCCAGCAGCTTGGGGTGGAGCTCCTATAATTCACCCCTCCACTTT. The rearrangement uses TRBV5-1 and TRBJ1-6; no definite D call. Germline-derived CDR1 and CDR2 are SGHRS and YFSETQ. The CDR3 consists of 16 residues. V was clipped by 0 bases and J by 0 bases, with 7 bases between them.

The rearrangement joins TRBV13 to TRBJ1-1; 7 bases line up with TRBD1. Germline V gives CDR1 PRHDT, CDR2 FYEKMQ (reference sequence). There are 17 residues in the CDR3. J lost 4 bases, V lost 5 bases, and 16 bases had no gene match. The CDR3, as DNA: TGTGCCAGCAGCCATCCCGTGCGCGGCAGGGGGACCACTGAAGCTTTCTTT. Protein: CASSHPVRGRGTTEAFF.

This chain connects TRBV6-5 to TRBJ1-1; unclear D gene. Trimming removed 8 bases from V and 3 bases from J, with 16 bases in between. The CDR3 covers 14 residues. CDR1 and CDR2 (germline): MNHEY, SVGAGI. CDR3 coding DNA: TGTGCCAGCGGCGGGGTTGGGTCGGACACTGAAGCTTTCTTT. This encodes CASGGVGSDTEAFF.

This chain links TRBV18 with TRBJ2-2; TRBD2 aligns across 11 bases. This CDR3 contains 15 residues. J was trimmed by 9 bases and V by 3 bases; bases with no gene match: 6. Germline CDR1 reads KGHSH; CDR2 reads LQKENI. Here the CDR3 reads CASSPTSGSFWELFF. The CDR3 coding sequence is TGTGCCAGCTCACCTACTAGCGGGAGTTTCTGGGAGCTGTTTTTT.

The genes are TRBV4-1 and TRBJ2-1; the match to TRBD2 covers 12 bases. The CDR3 runs to 20 residues. Per the germline V gene, CDR1 is MGHRA and CDR2 is YSYEKL. V lost 2 bases, J lost 0 bases, and 11 bases stayed unmatched. CDR3 residues: CASSQHVGLAGGSSYNEQFF. In DNA, the CDR3 is TGCGCCAGCAGCCAACATGTAGGGCTAGCGGGAGGGAGCTCCTACAATGAGCAGTTCTTC.

V usage is TRBV29-1 and J usage is TRBJ2-5, with 8 nucleotides matching TRBD2. Germline V gene sequence: CDR1 SQVTM, CDR2 ANQGSEA. V was pared by 4 bases and J by 10 bases, with 5 bases of the junction left unmatched. This CDR3 spans 11 amino acids. The CDR3 reads CSVVRGGNQYF. The CDR3 DNA follows: TGCAGCGTTGTCCGGGGGGGGAACCAGTACTTC.

This chain connects TRBV6-1 to TRBJ2-3; 7 bases line up with TRBD1. The CDR3 is 13 residues long. The germline CDR1 and CDR2 sequences are MNHNS and SASEGT. V lost 6 bases to trimming and J lost 2 bases; unmatched junction nucleotides: 2. DNA of the CDR3: TGTGCCAGCAGGGACAGGAACACAGATACGCAGTATTTT. This sequence encodes CASRDRNTDTQYF.

The sample holds one count of this clone. V and J are TRBV15 and TRBJ2-5; the D gene is possibly TRBD2 (6 bases). Germline CDR1 is LNHNV and CDR2 is YYDKDF (reference sequence). With 5 bases removed from V and 1 base from J, the gap between germline ends came to 11 bases. This CDR3 spans 14 amino acids. CDR3 amino acids: CATSGGSGQETQYF. In nucleotides, the CDR3 is TGTGCCACCAGCGGAGGTAGCGGCCAAGAGACCCAGTACTTC.

This clone was counted a few times. The chain joins TRBV5-1 to TRBJ2-3; D is perhaps TRBD1 (5 bases). This CDR3 contains 15 residues. V lost 4 bases, J lost 2 bases, and 14 bases lay in between. CDR1 SGHRS and CDR2 YFSETQ come from the germline V gene. This CDR3 reads CASSQKTGSTDTQYF. In nucleotides, the CDR3 is TGCGCCAGCAGCCAAAAAACAGGATCCACAGATACGCAGTATTTT.

This chain's CDR3 is CASSFYNSPLHF. The CDR3 DNA sequence: TGTGCCAGCAGTTTCTACAATTCACCCCTCCACTTT. The chain uses TRBV27 and TRBJ1-6, with D unresolved. Germline CDR1 reads MNHEY; CDR2 reads SMNVEV (reference sequence). Trimming stripped 3 bases from V and 7 bases from J, with 4 bases between. The CDR3 is made up of 12 amino acids.

The chain carries TRBV5-1 and TRBJ2-3; 7 nucleotides agree with TRBD1. The CDR3 runs to 15 residues. V shed 0 bases, J shed 0 bases, and the junction held 1 base outside the gene matches. Germline CDR1 and CDR2: SGHRS and YFSETQ. CDR3 amino acids: CASSLEQGSTDTQYF. Here the CDR3 DNA reads TGCGCCAGCAGCTTGGAACAGGGGAGCACAGATACGCAGTATTTT. The complete variable domain, with remaining parts taken from reference TRBV5-1 and TRBJ2-3, reads KAGVTQTPRYLIKTRGQQVTLSCSPISGHRSVSWYQQTPGQGLQFLFEYFSETQRNKGNFPGRFSGRQFSNSRSEMNVSTLELGDSALYLCASSLEQGSTDTQYFGPGTRLTVL.

The J gene is TRBJ2-4, the V gene TRBV28, with 7 bases identical to TRBD2. Germline lookup yields CDR1 MDHEN and CDR2 SYDVKM. This CDR3 region has 18 residues. Trimming took 2 bases from V and 0 from J; bases not matched to a gene: 10. The CDR3, as DNA: TGTGCCAGCAGTTTAGGGCGGGAGCCAACTCTAGCCAAAAACATTCAGTACTTC. Its protein is CASSLGREPTLAKNIQYF. The entire variable domain, with the rest obtained from reference TRBV28 and TRBJ2-4, is as follows: DVKVTQSSRYLVKRTGEKVFLECVQDMDHENMFWYRQDPGLGLRLIYFSYDVKMKEKGDIPEGYSVSREKKERFSLILESASTNQTSMYLCASSLGREPTLAKNIQYFGAGTRLSVL.

The chain uses TRBV5-6 and TRBJ2-3; possibly TRBD1 for D (5 bases). Trimming shortened V by 2 bases and J by 4 bases, and 11 bases separated the two germline ends. This CDR3 spans 14 amino acids. Germline loops: CDR1 SGHDT, CDR2 YYEEEE. CDR3: CASSLGHPADTQYF. The CDR3 region has the DNA TGTGCCAGCAGCTTAGGACATCCCGCAGATACGCAGTATTTT.

This clone was found a few times. This sequence joins TRBV5-1 and TRBJ2-7; 7 bases align to TRBD2. The CDR3 is 14 amino acids. J was trimmed by 4 bases and V by 4 bases; bases with no gene match: 8. Germline assignment: CDR1 SGHRS and CDR2 YFSETQ. The CDR3 reads CASSGAGDTYEQYF. The CDR3 DNA sequence: TGCGCCAGCAGCGGGGCGGGAGATACGTACGAGCAGTACTTC.

In this sample, this clone turned up once. CDR3 DNA: TGTGCCAGCAGCGTTACAGGGTTTGATGAAGCTTTCTTT. This gives the protein CASSVTGFDEAFF. The rearrangement joins TRBV9 to TRBJ1-1; weak D call: TRBD1 (6 bases). Germline loops: CDR1 SGDLS, CDR2 YYNGEE. The V and J ends lost 2 bases and 7 bases respectively, with 12 bases between them. CDR3 length: 13 amino acids.

This clone was recorded only once. The gene calls are TRBV5-3 and TRBJ1-5; 10 bases are shared with TRBD1. TRBV5-3 is an ORF; its function is uncertain. The CDR3 totals 15 residues. Germline trimming cut 1 base from V and 5 bases from J; bases unmatched to any gene: 3. CDR3 sequence: CARSLRDRGDQPQHF. CDR3 DNA: TGTGCCAGAAGCTTGCGGGACAGGGGTGATCAGCCCCAGCATTTT.

The chain couples TRBV7-9 to TRBJ1-3, with no clear D. V lost 8 bases, J lost 0 bases, and 14 bases lay in between. Germline loops: CDR1 SEHNR, CDR2 FQNEAQ (reference sequence). The CDR3 is 15 amino acids. The CDR3 sequence is CASPPRHLSGNTIYF. As DNA, the CDR3 is TGTGCCAGCCCCCCTCGACACCTCTCTGGAAACACCATATATTTT.